This TCR beta chain was obtained from a study of T cell repertoires in cytomegalovirus infection. Study results and limitations: Adding up the frequency of public TCR beta families identified people who carried CMV plus the relevant HLA.

Points on this clonotype: The antigen remains undetermined.

A single record per CDR3 protein comes from TCRdb applying MiXCR to the reads. The sample carries about 900,000 distinct CDR3 sequences, around 32% recorded once. V lost 6 bases, J lost 1 base, and 12 bases lay in between. Germline V gene sequence: CDR1 MNHEY, CDR2 SMNVEV (reference sequence). This CDR3 spans 14 amino acids. This sequence originates from a human donor in good health (CMV status not recorded). Some clones in this sample may be carry-over from other donors' samples. The rearrangement uses TRBV27 and TRBJ1-1, with D tentatively TRBD1 (5 bases). The sequencing here drew on cultured CD8+ T cells from PBMCs, taken from culture after CMV antigen stimulation. CDR3 protein: CASRRPRENTEAFF. CDR3 DNA: TGTGCCAGCAGGCGACCCAGGGAGAACACTGAAGCTTTCTTT.